This TCR beta chain was recorded in a study of shared clonotypes between healthy human individuals. General study findings and limits: Exclusively blood specimens were collected; tissue repertoires likely differ.

Once extracted for a subset, genomic DNA was divided evenly among several immunoSEQ plates. Original processing methods: Junction-only sequences produced by ImmunoSEQ had no quality scores, so filtering differed. Produced via immunoSEQ multiplex PCR; TCRdb's table is partial and in-frame only. Clonal size and the V and J genes are those of that table, whereas D and trimming came from the DNA. The data show over a million clones, with over 95% seen just once and approximately 1% held by the top ten. Concerning this clone itself: The antigen remains undetermined.

Investigators divided CD4+ cells into CD45RA+ naive and CD45RA-negative memory subsets. There are 16 residues in the CDR3. Germline V gene lookup returns CDR1 SEHNR and CDR2 FQNEAQ (reference sequence). V lost 0 bases to trimming and J lost 0 bases, with 9 bases between them. The chain uses TRBV7-9 and TRBJ2-1; perhaps TRBD2 as D (6 bases). Specimen: naive CD4+ T cells sorted from blood. As to subset: CD45RA+ positively selected. This sequence was found in a man aged 30 to 39 in good health. CDR3 loop: CASSLAAGPSYNEQFF. The CDR3 nucleotides are TGTGCCAGCAGCTTAGCGGCGGGACCCTCCTACAATGAGCAGTTCTTC.